Here is one TCR beta chain with its context. Its antigen is currently unknown. The sample is drawn from a study of siplizumab effects on memory and regulatory T cells. Study-level points and caveats: Apparently more diverse than memory cells, naive T cells also seemed major alloresponse contributors. Controls showed an average of around 27% Treg-derived mappable alloreactive CD4+ clones, while siplizumab showed around 70%. Naive-or-memory phenotypes were unassignable for roughly 75-97% of proliferating CD4+ or CD8+ clones.

Germline lookup yields CDR1 MNHEY and CDR2 SVGAGI. The CDR3 runs 16 residues. V gave up 2 bases and J gave up 2 bases, with 16 bases separating them. The study assayed 95,000 to 100,000 TCR templates per sample. Data came from immunoSEQ multiplex PCR; TCRdb stores just in-frame clones and leaves some out. Among over 100,000 clones listed, approximately 90% were seen once. Sequencing was performed on CD4+ T cells sorted from blood. The sequence derives from a human donor in good health. This chain connects TRBV6-5 to TRBJ2-7; tentatively, D is TRBD1 (6 bases). The CDR3 DNA follows: TGTGCCAGCAGTTACAGGACAGTTCACTTTACCTACGAGCAGTACTTC. Amino acids: CASSYRTVHFTYEQYF.